The TCR beta chain under discussion was sequenced for a study of cytomegalovirus exposure and HLA in healthy donors. About the study: Inside one of the first data releases sat around 80 million unique TCRs taken from HLA-typed donors.

PCR primers comprised 60 Vbeta and 13 Jbeta primers. The protocol was immunoSEQ multiplex PCR, while the TCRdb copy is restricted to in-frame clones and leaves out a portion. The table includes roughly 200,000 clones, over 70% detected once. Points on this clone: Its antigen is not known.

Study-level points and caveats: Later analysis showed TCR association rates varying by HLA locus, highest for DRB1 and lowest for HLA-C.

CDR1 MNHEY and CDR2 SVGAGI come from the germline V gene. V lost 8 bases and J lost 3, with 11 bases in between. The CDR3 is made up of 13 amino acids. Sequencing was done on a sample of PBMCs. The receptor was derived from a male donor in good health and CMV-seronegative. The chain has TRBV6-5 and TRBJ1-5; perhaps TRBD1 as D (6 bases). Here the CDR3 reads CASGDTVNQPQHF. CDR3 in DNA: TGTGCCAGCGGGGACACGGTCAATCAGCCCCAGCATTTT.